What follows is one TCR beta chain and its context. This entry belongs to a study of blood T cell repertoires in COVID-19. TCRdb's copy holds only in-frame clones and misses some; the assay was immunoSEQ multiplex PCR. This repertoire shows about 200,000 clones, 85% to 90% found once; its top ten account for roughly 4.2%. The CDR3 is 18 residues long. The ends lost 6 bases at V and 9 bases at J; junction bases unmatched: 22. The germline gives CDR1 WSHSY, CDR2 SAAADI. This clonotype originated in a man in his fifties or sixties with acute or convalescent COVID-19. This chain uses TRBV10-2 with TRBJ2-1; 8 bases align to TRBD1. Sequencing used peripheral blood. In DNA, the CDR3 is TGCGCCAGCAGCTCGGGGACAGGCGTAGGGGGGAAAATCGCTGAGCAGTTCTTC. Amino acid sequence: CASSSGTGVGGKIAEQFF.